Listed below are T cell receptor beta chains from one sample, sequenced in a study. TCRdb re-called the 5' RACE reads through MiXCR, storing one row per CDR3 protein. The sample has 6,000 or so distinct CDR3 sequences, 69% seen once. The specimen was memory CD4+ T cells sorted from a lymph node. These receptors came from a female donor with breast cancer. CDR3s include the opening cysteine and the closing phenylalanine or tryptophan. A D gene is named only where the DNA matches it firmly. Only part of the rows carry a size: once, few, many, or a class if the clone is expanded.

>TRBV12-3/TRBV12-4|TRBD2|TRBJ2-1|few
TGTGCCAGCAGTCTGGGGACTAGCCAATTCTTC
CASSLGTSQFF
>TRBV24-1|NA|TRBJ2-5|NA
TGTGCCACCAGTCAGGGATCGGGAGAGACCCAGTACTTC
CATSQGSGETQYF
>TRBV7-8|TRBD1|TRBJ2-5|few
TGTGCCAGCAGCGCCCGGGACAGGGATGGGACCCAGTACTTC
CASSARDRDGTQYF
>TRBV5-1|NA|TRBJ2-7|NA
TGCGCCAGCAGCTTGGCCGGGACCGCAACCTACGAGCAGTACTTC
CASSLAGTATYEQYF
>TRBV7-6|NA|TRBJ2-1|NA
TGTGCCAGCAGCTCAACAGGGAATGAGCAGTTCTTC
CASSSTGNEQFF
>TRBV5-1|NA|TRBJ2-7|NA
TGCGCCAGCAGCGTGGACGGCCTGGGAGAGCAGTACTTC
CASSVDGLGEQYF
>TRBV20-1|NA|TRBJ2-1|NA
TGCAGTGCTGCTCAAAGGAGCTCCTACAATGAGCAGTTCTTC
CSAAQRSSYNEQFF
>TRBV20-1|TRBD1|TRBJ1-5|NA
TGCAGTGCTGCGGGACAGGGTAATCAGCCCCGGCATTTT
CSAAGQGNQPRHF
>TRBV20-1|NA|TRBJ2-5|NA
TGCAGTGCTAGAGGGGTGGGGGGCCAAGAGACCCAGTACTTC
CSARGVGGQETQYF
>TRBV4-1|TRBD2|TRBJ2-1|few
TGCGCCAGCAGCCAAGCATCCTCCCCGGGGCGGGGGGGATTTGAGCAGTTCTTC
CASSQASSPGRGGFEQFF
>TRBV12-3/TRBV12-4|TRBD1|TRBJ2-7|NA
TGCGCCAGCAGTCCCCGACAGGGAAACGAGCAGTACTTC
CASSPRQGNEQYF
>TRBV20-1|TRBD2|TRBJ2-3|few
TGCAGTGCTAGGCCCGGACTAGCGGGGTTCACAGATACGCAGTATTTT
CSARPGLAGFTDTQYF
>TRBV20-1|NA|TRBJ2-2|NA
TGCAGTGCTAGAGGGCTAGCGACAAACACCGGGGAGCTGTTTTTT
CSARGLATNTGELFF
>TRBV6-2/TRBV6-3|TRBD1|TRBJ2-7|NA
TGTGCCAGCAGTTACTCCTCCGGGACAGTCTCCTACGAGCAGTACTTC
CASSYSSGTVSYEQYF
>TRBV12-3/TRBV12-4|NA|TRBJ1-1|once
TGTGCCAGCAGTTTGAGAGGGGATCGCTCCCAAAACACTGAAGCTTTCTTT
CASSLRGDRSQNTEAFF
>TRBV10-2|TRBD1|TRBJ1-5|NA
TGCGCCGGCAGTCCGGGACAGGGACATAGCAATCAGCCCCAGCATTTT
CAGSPGQGHSNQPQHF
>TRBV11-2|TRBD1|TRBJ1-2|NA
TGTGCCAGCAGCCTTACAGGGGGAATTGGCTCTGGCTACACCTTC
CASSLTGGIGSGYTF
>TRBV11-1|TRBD1|TRBJ1-1|NA
TGTGCCAGCAGCTCTGACAGGGGGCAAGCTTTCTTT
CASSSDRGQAFF
>TRBV12-3/TRBV12-4|NA|TRBJ1-2|NA
TGTGCCAGCAGTCGACTGTTTCAGGTCGGCTACACCTTC
CASSRLFQVGYTF
>TRBV20-1|TRBD2|TRBJ2-3|few
TGCAGTGCTAGAGATACTAGCGGGAGGGCCGCTACGCAGTATTTT
CSARDTSGRAATQYF
>TRBV12-3/TRBV12-4|TRBD1|TRBJ1-1|NA
TGTGCCAGCAGGACACACCCAGGGGGGGCAACAAACACTGAAGCTTTCTTT
CASRTHPGGATNTEAFF
>TRBV30|NA|TRBJ2-3|NA
TGTGCCTGGAGGGGACCACGACCAGATACGCAGTATTTT
CAWRGPRPDTQYF
>TRBV10-3|TRBD2|TRBJ2-6|few
TGTGCCATCAGGGGGACTACTTCTGGGGCCAACGTCCTGACTTTC
CAIRGTTSGANVLTF
>TRBV5-1|TRBD2|TRBJ2-5|NA
TGCGCCAGCAGCTTGTCTCTTGGGGCGGGAGATGGGACCCAGTACTTC
CASSLSLGAGDGTQYF
>TRBV12-3/TRBV12-4|TRBD2|TRBJ2-2|NA
TGTGCCAGCAGACCGTCTAGCGGGGGAATTGCCGGGGAGCTGTTTTTT
CASRPSSGGIAGELFF
>TRBV29-1|NA|TRBJ1-1|NA
TGCAGCGTTGAGGGAGACATGAACACTGAAGCTTTCTTT
CSVEGDMNTEAFF
>TRBV12-3/TRBV12-4|NA|TRBJ2-3|NA
TGTGCCAGCAGTTCTGTCACGAGGAGTGGTACGCAGTATTTT
CASSSVTRSGTQYF
>TRBV6-6|NA|TRBJ2-5|NA
TGTGCCTCCAGGGATTCGTTGGAGACCCAGTACTTC
CASRDSLETQYF
>TRBV12-3/TRBV12-4|TRBD2|TRBJ2-5|few
TGTGCCAGCAGTTCCTGGATTAGCGGGGGTCAAGAGACCCAGTACTTC
CASSSWISGGQETQYF
>TRBV24-1|NA|TRBJ1-5|NA
TGTGCCACCAGTGATTTCATTGGTCAGCCCCAGCATTTT
CATSDFIGQPQHF
>TRBV11-2|TRBD1|TRBJ2-2|NA
TGTGCCAGCAGCCGACAGGGGAGGACTTCCGGGGAGCTGTTTTTT
CASSRQGRTSGELFF
>TRBV19|TRBD1|TRBJ1-5|NA
TGTGCCGGTAGATTAGGGGGCGGCAATCAGCCCCAGCATTTT
CAGRLGGGNQPQHF
>TRBV5-1|TRBD1|TRBJ1-4|NA
TGCGCCAGCAGCTGGACAGGGGACTTTAATGAAAAACTGTTTTTT
CASSWTGDFNEKLFF
>TRBV6-5|NA|TRBJ2-7|few
TGTGCCAGCAGTGGACAGTTTCAGGAGCAGTACTTC
CASSGQFQEQYF
>TRBV6-6|NA|TRBJ2-5|NA
TGTGCCACAGGGGATGAGGGGTCCGAGACCCAGTACTTC
CATGDEGSETQYF
>TRBV10-2|NA|TRBJ2-7|NA
TGCGCCAGCAGTGAGGGGGAGTTCTACGAGCAGTACTTC
CASSEGEFYEQYF
>TRBV20-1|NA|TRBJ2-3|NA
TGCAGTGCTAGAGATATTAGGGGCGCAGCTGATACGCAGTATTTT
CSARDIRGAADTQYF
>TRBV20-1|NA|TRBJ1-1|NA
TGCAGTGCCCCCGTACCGGGGAACACTGAAGCTTTCTTT
CSAPVPGNTEAFF
>TRBV20-1|NA|TRBJ2-7|NA
TGCAGTGCTACCCAGCATGACTACGAGCAGTACTTC
CSATQHDYEQYF
>TRBV20-1|NA|TRBJ2-1|NA
TGCAGTGCTAGAGATTTAGTCGGACAGCAGGACAATGAGCAGTTCTTC
CSARDLVGQQDNEQFF
>TRBV7-9|NA|TRBJ2-2|NA
TGTGCCAGCAAAAGGGGAGGTAGTGGCCCCACCGGGGAGCTGTTTTTT
CASKRGGSGPTGELFF
>TRBV4-1|NA|TRBJ2-1|NA
TGCGCCAGCAGCCAAGCCCTTGTGGTCGGGAGTGGGGTCGATGAGCAGTTCTTC
CASSQALVVGSGVDEQFF
>TRBV6-5|TRBD1|TRBJ1-2|NA
TGTGCCAGCAGTTACTCCAGTGGGGACAGCTGGGGCTACACCTTC
CASSYSSGDSWGYTF
>TRBV12-3/TRBV12-4|NA|TRBJ1-2|NA
TGTGCCAGCAGTCTCGGAACCTACTATGGCTACACCTTC
CASSLGTYYGYTF
>TRBV5-6|TRBD1|TRBJ1-3|NA
TGTGCCAGCAGCTCGTGGGACAGGCCAAACACCATATATTTT
CASSSWDRPNTIYF
>TRBV11-1|NA|TRBJ2-2|NA
TGTGCCAGCGTACAGGAACCGAACACCGGGGAGCTGTTTTTT
CASVQEPNTGELFF
>TRBV5-1|NA|TRBJ2-3|once
TGCGCCAGCAGCCTGGGACCCACAGATACGCAGTATTTT
CASSLGPTDTQYF
>TRBV12-3/TRBV12-4|NA|TRBJ2-3|NA
TGTGCCAGCAGTTTGGGGGAGGCGGTGGATACGCAGTATTTT
CASSLGEAVDTQYF
>TRBV7-8|NA|TRBJ2-3|NA
TGTGCCAGCGGCCCCAGCGGCCTCACAGATACGCAGTATTTT
CASGPSGLTDTQYF
>TRBV12-3/TRBV12-4|TRBD1|TRBJ1-2|NA
TGTGCCAGCAGTTTAGCGACGGGACAGGGGGCAAGTGGCTACACCTTC
CASSLATGQGASGYTF
>TRBV20-1|NA|TRBJ2-5|NA
TGCAGTGCCATGTTTGGGGATCCGCGAGAGACCCAGTACTTC
CSAMFGDPRETQYF
>TRBV7-9|TRBD1|TRBJ1-1|NA
TGTGCCAGCAGGTCACAGGGGGCCACTGAAGCTTTCTTT
CASRSQGATEAFF
>TRBV9|NA|TRBJ2-7|NA
TGTGCCAGCAGCGTAGGGGACATACCCTCCTACGAGCAGTACTTC
CASSVGDIPSYEQYF
>TRBV29-1|NA|TRBJ2-3|NA
TGCAGCGTTAGCGCCCCGGGGGTGGGCACAGATACGCAGTATTTT
CSVSAPGVGTDTQYF
>TRBV7-3|TRBD2|TRBJ2-1|few
TGTGCCAGCAGCTTAAAATTAGGACTAGCGGGAGCTCATGAGCAGTTCTTC
CASSLKLGLAGAHEQFF
>TRBV20-1|NA|TRBJ2-5|few
TGCAGTGCTAGGTCTCCCTCGGGGGAGACCCAGTACTTC
CSARSPSGETQYF
>TRBV12-3/TRBV12-4|NA|TRBJ1-1|few
TGTGCCAGCAGTCGCACAGGGTCCGACACTGAAGCTTTCTTT
CASSRTGSDTEAFF
>TRBV20-1|TRBD2|TRBJ2-7|medium-sized
TGCAGTGCCGGTCGGGAGGCTCCCTACGAGCAGTACTTC
CSAGREAPYEQYF
>TRBV2|NA|TRBJ2-7|once
TGTGCCAGCAGAACACAAGGAAGGGCCGCCTACGAGCAGTACTTC
CASRTQGRAAYEQYF